This is a list of T cell receptor beta chains from one sample in a study of T cell responses to AZD1222 COVID-19 vaccine. Method: immunoSEQ multiplex PCR; TCRdb's copy keeps in-frame clones and lacks some. This sample has around 120,000 clones, with roughly 86% found just once. The sequenced sample was peripheral blood, obtained 28 days after the second AZD1222 dose. The receptors were sampled from an adult who received the AZD1222 COVID-19 vaccine. The CDR3 runs from the conserved cysteine through the conserved F or W. The order of the fields is clone size, D gene, V gene, J gene, CDR3 protein, CDR3 DNA. The D gene is left open where the match is weak. The size field is filled for only some rows; it gives once, few, many or a size class.

-,-,TRBV5-1,TRBJ1-2,CASSLDGVRYGYTF,TGCGCCAGCAGCTTGGACGGGGTTCGATATGGCTACACCTTC
-,-,TRBV9,TRBJ1-2,CASSAEKVAGGYTF,TGTGCCAGCAGCGCAGAGAAGGTGGCGGGTGGCTACACCTTC
once,-,TRBV27,TRBJ2-7,CASSLRFLGVDSYEQYF,TGTGCCAGCAGTTTAAGATTCCTGGGGGTGGACTCCTACGAGCAGTACTTC
-,-,TRBV6-5,TRBJ1-2,CASNPSGANYGYTF,TGTGCCAGCAACCCCTCAGGCGCGAACTATGGCTACACCTTC
-,-,TRBV5-8,TRBJ2-7,CASSLGLLRRGSEQYF,TGTGCCAGCAGCTTGGGACTTTTAAGACGGGGGTCCGAGCAGTACTTC
-,-,TRBV6-6,TRBJ1-1,CASSRGVGAEAFF,TGTGCCAGCTCGAGGGGTGTTGGGGCTGAAGCTTTCTTT
-,TRBD1,TRBV2,TRBJ2-1,CASTGTGVTNEQFF,TGTGCCAGCACCGGGACAGGGGTTACGAATGAGCAGTTCTTC
once,TRBD2,TRBV24-1,TRBJ2-3,CATSNGLVSDTQYF,TGTGCCACCAGTAATGGACTAGTCTCAGATACGCAGTATTTT
-,-,TRBV4-1,TRBJ1-1,CASSRSRGIGEGAFF,TGCGCCAGCAGCCGAAGCAGGGGAATCGGTGAGGGAGCTTTCTTT
once,-,TRBV6-6,TRBJ1-6,CASSSGGNSPLHF,TGTGCCAGCAGTTCTGGGGGTAATTCACCCCTCCACTTT
-,TRBD2,TRBV13,TRBJ2-7,CASSPGLAGTYEQYF,TGTGCCAGCAGCCCGGGACTAGCGGGGACCTACGAGCAGTACTTC
-,TRBD1,TRBV20-1,TRBJ2-7,CSASAGTGAYEQYF,TGCAGTGCTAGTGCCGGGACAGGGGCGTACGAGCAGTACTTC
few,TRBD2,TRBV3-1/TRBV3-2,TRBJ2-3,CASSQDLAGGTDTQYF,TGTGCCAGCAGCCAAGATCTAGCGGGGGGGACAGATACGCAGTATTTT
-,-,TRBV21-1,TRBJ1-5,CASSKVGDDQPQHF,TGTGCCAGCAGCAAAGTCGGGGATGATCAGCCCCAGCATTTT
few,-,TRBV5-1,TRBJ1-4,CASSLTLRGANKDEKLFF,TGCGCCAGCAGCTTGACTCTACGAGGGGCGAATAAGGATGAAAAACTGTTTTTT
-,-,TRBV28,TRBJ1-4,CASSLRTVGPNEKLFF,TGTGCCAGCAGTTTACGGACAGTAGGGCCTAATGAAAAACTGTTTTTT
-,TRBD2,TRBV20-1,TRBJ2-2,CSASGLAGTGELFF,TGCAGTGCTAGTGGGCTAGCGGGGACCGGGGAGCTGTTTTTT
few,-,TRBV7-8,TRBJ1-1,CASSLARQDNTEAFF,TGTGCCAGCAGCTTAGCCCGACAGGATAACACTGAAGCTTTCTTT
-,-,TRBV11-2,TRBJ2-7,CASSKTDAGYEQYF,TGTGCCAGCAGCAAGACCGATGCGGGATACGAGCAGTACTTC
-,-,TRBV10-3,TRBJ1-1,CAISEQRGDTEAFF,TGTGCCATCAGTGAGCAGAGGGGTGACACTGAAGCTTTCTTT
-,TRBD1,TRBV6-4,TRBJ2-3,CASSEGAQGTDTQYF,TGTGCCAGCAGCGAGGGGGCGCAAGGTACAGATACGCAGTATTTT
-,-,TRBV23-1,TRBJ1-5,CASSQSKAGLRHQPQHF,TGCGCCAGCAGTCAATCGAAGGCAGGCCTCCGCCATCAGCCCCAGCATTTT
-,-,TRBV27,TRBJ2-3,CASSLSWGSDTQYF,TGTGCCAGCAGTTTATCCTGGGGTTCAGATACGCAGTATTTT
-,TRBD2,TRBV4-3,TRBJ2-3,CASSYSGSTDTQYF,TGCGCCAGCAGCTATAGCGGGTCCACAGATACGCAGTATTTT
-,-,TRBV25-1,TRBJ2-7,CASSNRFYEQYF,TGTGCCAGCAGTAACAGGTTCTACGAGCAGTACTTC
-,TRBD1,TRBV7-2,TRBJ1-5,CASSLGGDRGQPQHF,TGTGCCAGCAGCTTAGGTGGGGACAGGGGTCAGCCCCAGCATTTT
-,-,TRBV7-9,TRBJ2-1,CASSLSYNEQFF,TGTGCCAGCAGCCTCAGCTACAATGAGCAGTTCTTC
-,-,TRBV28,TRBJ1-6,CASSLYNSPLHF,TGTGCCAGCAGTTTATACAATTCACCCCTCCACTTT
-,TRBD2,TRBV25-1,TRBJ2-2,CASSEAGTSFTGELFF,TGTGCCAGCAGTGAAGCCGGGACTAGCTTTACCGGGGAGCTGTTTTTT
-,-,TRBV5-4,TRBJ2-3,CASSLVTATSTDTQYF,TGTGCCAGCAGCTTGGTGACAGCCACTAGCACAGATACGCAGTATTTT
-,-,TRBV16,TRBJ2-5,CASSQGAQETQYF,TGTGCCAGCAGCCAAGGAGCTCAAGAGACCCAGTACTTC
-,TRBD1,TRBV2,TRBJ1-3,CASTLATGIGNTIYF,TGTGCCAGCACTTTAGCGACAGGGATCGGAAACACCATATATTTT
-,-,TRBV28,TRBJ1-2,CASSGINYGYTF,TGTGCCAGCAGTGGGATCAACTATGGCTACACCTTC
-,-,TRBV9,TRBJ2-7,CASSGQITVLGEQYF,TGTGCCAGCAGCGGACAGATCACCGTATTGGGCGAGCAGTACTTC
-,-,TRBV5-6,TRBJ2-6,CASSPIPTVLSGANVLTF,TGTGCCAGCAGCCCGATACCAACAGTGCTGTCTGGGGCCAACGTCCTGACTTTC
-,-,TRBV19,TRBJ1-3,CASSSRVGTGITSGNTIYF,TGTGCCAGTAGTTCTCGGGTCGGAACAGGGATTACCTCTGGAAACACCATATATTTT
-,TRBD1,TRBV5-1,TRBJ1-2,CASRLTGTGGGGYTF,TGCGCCAGCAGACTCACCGGGACAGGGGGAGGCGGCTACACCTTC
-,TRBD2,TRBV27,TRBJ2-7,CASSPKGLAAYEQYF,TGTGCCAGCAGCCCAAAGGGACTAGCGGCCTACGAGCAGTACTTC
-,TRBD1,TRBV29-1,TRBJ1-5,CSVADRGDQPQHF,TGCAGCGTCGCGGACAGGGGGGACCAGCCCCAGCATTTT
-,-,TRBV7-2,TRBJ2-3,CASSLEETSTFYTQYF,TGTGCCAGCAGCTTAGAGGAGACTTCCACTTTCTATACGCAGTATTTT
-,-,TRBV5-6,TRBJ1-4,CASSLKATNEKLFF,TGTGCCAGCAGCTTGAAGGCAACTAATGAAAAACTGTTTTTT
-,TRBD1,TRBV18,TRBJ1-2,CASSPAGTGAFIYGYTF,TGTGCCAGCTCACCAGCCGGGACAGGGGCTTTCATTTATGGCTACACCTTC
-,-,TRBV24-1,TRBJ2-1,CATSADRVSGLDEQFF,TGTGCCACCAGTGCCGATCGGGTATCTGGGTTGGATGAGCAGTTCTTC
-,-,TRBV24-1,TRBJ2-3,CATSDFGRTDTQYF,TGTGCCACCAGTGATTTCGGCCGCACAGATACGCAGTATTTT
-,TRBD2,TRBV18,TRBJ2-7,CASSRGLAAYYEQYF,TGTGCCAGCTCACGCGGACTAGCGGCCTACTACGAGCAGTACTTC
once,-,TRBV6-2/TRBV6-3,TRBJ1-5,CASSPEINSNQPQHF,TGTGCCAGCAGCCCTGAAATAAATAGCAATCAGCCCCAGCATTTT
-,-,TRBV4-3,TRBJ1-2,CASSQQVLGGYTF,TGCGCCAGCAGCCAACAGGTCCTAGGGGGCTACACCTTC
-,TRBD1,TRBV7-2,TRBJ1-1,CASSLNRGLEAFF,TGTGCCAGCAGCTTAAACAGGGGGCTTGAAGCTTTCTTT
once,-,TRBV12-3/TRBV12-4,TRBJ2-7,CASSLGPAGEQYF,TGTGCCAGCAGTTTAGGGCCAGCCGGCGAGCAGTACTTC
-,TRBD2,TRBV10-1,TRBJ2-3,CASSVGLAGVGTDTQYF,TGCGCCAGCAGTGTCGGACTAGCGGGAGTAGGAACAGATACGCAGTATTTT
-,-,TRBV9,TRBJ1-5,CASSQDGYSNQPQHF,TGTGCCAGCAGCCAGGACGGTTATAGCAATCAGCCCCAGCATTTT
-,TRBD1,TRBV27,TRBJ2-7,CASSPTGSISYEQYF,TGTGCCAGCAGTCCGACAGGGTCCATCTCCTACGAGCAGTACTTC
-,-,TRBV5-6,TRBJ2-3,CASSRGDTQYF,TGTGCCAGCAGCCGAGGAGATACGCAGTATTTT
-,-,TRBV29-1,TRBJ1-2,CSARGGYPGYTF,TGCAGCGCAAGAGGCGGATATCCTGGCTACACCTTC